The rows below give T cell receptor beta chains drawn from one sample of a study of CD8 T cells in ankylosing spondylitis. Each CDR3 protein is one row after TCRdb ran MiXCR on the 5' RACE reads. The sample consists of approximately 300,000 distinct CDR3 sequences, 20% to 25% of them appearing once. The sequencing sample was made of blood, either unsorted or a sorted T cell fraction (not recorded which). The receptor set was obtained from a female donor with ankylosing spondylitis or in good health (not recorded which). Each CDR3 is given with its conserved first and last residue. D genes are given only for firm matches. A row's size may be missing; if present it is once, few, many or a size class.

CDR3: CASSLGAGVTDTQYF; DNA: TGTGCCAGCAGCTTAGGAGCGGGAGTCACAGATACGCAGTATTTT; V: TRBV7-2; J: TRBJ2-3; size: NA; D: TRBD2
CDR3: CSARSGRGNQPQHF; DNA: TGCAGTGCTAGAAGTGGCAGGGGCAATCAGCCCCAGCATTTT; V: TRBV20-1; J: TRBJ1-5; size: few; D: NA
CDR3: CASSFGPLAGSYEQYF; DNA: TGTGCCAGCAGTTTTGGTCCCCTAGCGGGATCCTACGAGCAGTACTTC; V: TRBV12-3/TRBV12-4; J: TRBJ2-7; size: NA; D: TRBD2
CDR3: CASSSGLAYNYEQYF; DNA: TGTGCCAGCAGCTCTGGACTAGCGTATAACTACGAGCAGTACTTC; V: TRBV7-2; J: TRBJ2-7; size: many; D: TRBD2
CDR3: CSAREGRRPLHEQFF; DNA: TGCAGTGCTAGAGAGGGGAGACGCCCTTTGCATGAGCAGTTCTTC; V: TRBV20-1; J: TRBJ2-1; size: NA; D: NA
CDR3: CASSRGGQDEQYF; DNA: TGTGCCAGCAGCCGGGGGGGGCAGGACGAGCAGTACTTC; V: TRBV27; J: TRBJ2-7; size: NA; D: TRBD2
CDR3: CSASGMVGDTQYF; DNA: TGCAGTGCTAGCGGGATGGTGGGGGATACGCAGTATTTT; V: TRBV20-1; J: TRBJ2-3; size: few; D: NA
CDR3: CSARGQGGTEAFF; DNA: TGCAGTGCTAGAGGACAGGGAGGCACTGAAGCTTTCTTT; V: TRBV20-1; J: TRBJ1-1; size: many; D: TRBD1
CDR3: CASSPTTSGRAETQYF; DNA: TGTGCCAGCAGTCCTACGACTAGCGGGAGGGCCGAGACCCAGTACTTC; V: TRBV27; J: TRBJ2-5; size: few; D: TRBD2
CDR3: CASSLGPSSNQPQHF; DNA: TGTGCCAGTAGTTTGGGACCGAGTAGCAATCAGCCCCAGCATTTT; V: TRBV19; J: TRBJ1-5; size: NA; D: NA
CDR3: CASSLEANQETQYF; DNA: TGTGCCAGCAGCTTAGAGGCTAACCAAGAGACCCAGTACTTC; V: TRBV7-2; J: TRBJ2-5; size: few; D: NA
CDR3: CSVEGSWNTGQFF; DNA: TGCAGCGTTGAAGGGAGTTGGAACACCGGGCAGTTCTTC; V: TRBV29-1; J: TRBJ2-1; size: many; D: NA
CDR3: CAGARGRGEKLFF; DNA: TGTGCCGGGGCTCGGGGGCGAGGTGAAAAACTGTTTTTT; V: TRBV6-1; J: TRBJ1-4; size: NA; D: NA
CDR3: CASGLVETGRTEAFF; DNA: TGTGCTAGTGGTTTGGTAGAGACAGGGAGAACTGAAGCTTTCTTT; V: TRBV12-5; J: TRBJ1-1; size: few; D: TRBD1
CDR3: CASSLASGSYEQFF; DNA: TGTGCCAGCAGCTTAGCATCGGGGAGTTATGAGCAGTTCTTC; V: TRBV7-2; J: TRBJ2-1; size: few; D: NA
CDR3: CASTGQGKRETQYF; DNA: TGTGCCAGCACGGGACAGGGAAAAAGGGAGACCCAGTACTTC; V: TRBV12-3/TRBV12-4; J: TRBJ2-5; size: few; D: TRBD1
CDR3: CAWGQDEAEAFF; DNA: TGTGCCTGGGGACAGGACGAAGCTGAAGCTTTCTTT; V: TRBV30; J: TRBJ1-1; size: once; D: TRBD1
CDR3: CASSLGRELNEQFF; DNA: TGTGCCAGCAGTTTAGGGCGGGAGCTCAATGAGCAGTTCTTC; V: TRBV12-3/TRBV12-4; J: TRBJ2-1; size: many; D: TRBD2
CDR3: CASSTNQETQYF; DNA: TGTGCCAGCAGCACCAATCAAGAGACCCAGTACTTC; V: TRBV7-2; J: TRBJ2-5; size: NA; D: NA
CDR3: CSVNSGPDEQYF; DNA: TGCAGCGTAAATTCGGGACCCGACGAGCAGTACTTC; V: TRBV29-1; J: TRBJ2-7; size: many; D: NA
CDR3: CASSQAGQSSYNEQFF; DNA: TGTGCCAGCAGCCAGGCAGGCCAGAGCTCCTACAATGAGCAGTTCTTC; V: TRBV3-1; J: TRBJ2-1; size: NA; D: NA
CDR3: CASSLQEGTDTQYF; DNA: TGTGCCAGCAGCCTCCAGGAGGGCACAGATACGCAGTATTTT; V: TRBV7-2; J: TRBJ2-3; size: NA; D: NA
CDR3: CASSPILWGSGADTQYF; DNA: TGTGCCAGCAGCCCAATCCTTTGGGGGAGCGGCGCAGATACGCAGTATTTT; V: TRBV9; J: TRBJ2-3; size: NA; D: NA
CDR3: CASSLRLNPGYEQYF; DNA: TGTGCCAGCAGCTTACGACTTAACCCGGGATACGAGCAGTACTTC; V: TRBV7-2; J: TRBJ2-7; size: NA; D: NA
CDR3: CASSQDLLDRGFLYEQYF; DNA: TGCGCCAGCAGCCAAGATCTTTTGGATAGGGGCTTTCTCTACGAGCAGTACTTC; V: TRBV4-3; J: TRBJ2-7; size: NA; D: NA
CDR3: CASSPGSPGLAGADTQYF; DNA: TGTGCCAGCAGCCCCGGTTCACCCGGACTAGCGGGAGCAGATACGCAGTATTTT; V: TRBV11-2; J: TRBJ2-3; size: few; D: TRBD2
CDR3: CATASSLRTDTQYF; DNA: TGTGCCACCGCGTCGTCCTTACGCACAGATACGCAGTATTTT; V: TRBV28; J: TRBJ2-3; size: many; D: NA
CDR3: CASSLGAGLNSPLHF; DNA: TGTGCCAGCAGTTTAGGTGCAGGGCTTAATTCACCCCTCCACTTT; V: TRBV7-8; J: TRBJ1-6; size: NA; D: NA
CDR3: CASSYSRRGNEQFF; DNA: TGTGCCAGCAGTTACTCGAGACGGGGCAATGAGCAGTTCTTC; V: TRBV6-5; J: TRBJ2-1; size: NA; D: NA
CDR3: CASSLAVRGTEAFF; DNA: TGTGCCAGCAGTTTGGCCGTGAGGGGCACTGAAGCTTTCTTT; V: TRBV12-3/TRBV12-4; J: TRBJ1-1; size: many; D: NA
CDR3: CAWTYGTDYEQYF; DNA: TGTGCCTGGACCTATGGCACAGACTACGAGCAGTACTTC; V: TRBV30; J: TRBJ2-7; size: few; D: NA
CDR3: CASSLVGNTIYF; DNA: TGTGCCAGCAGTTTAGTCGGAAACACCATATATTTT; V: TRBV12-3/TRBV12-4; J: TRBJ1-3; size: many; D: NA
CDR3: CATSGGVAGVTTQYF; DNA: TGTGCCACCTCGGGGGGCGTAGCGGGAGTCACTACGCAGTATTTT; V: TRBV21-1; J: TRBJ2-3; size: NA; D: NA
CDR3: CASSFRDSREQYF; DNA: TGTGCCAGCAGTTTCCGGGACAGTAGGGAGCAGTACTTC; V: TRBV27; J: TRBJ2-7; size: NA; D: TRBD1
CDR3: CSAEFPSYEQYF; DNA: TGCAGCGCTGAATTTCCCAGCTACGAGCAGTACTTC; V: TRBV29-1; J: TRBJ2-7; size: few; D: NA
CDR3: CASSLGVAGQGFYEQYF; DNA: TGCGCCAGCAGCTTAGGGGTTGCGGGACAGGGTTTCTACGAGCAGTACTTC; V: TRBV5-1; J: TRBJ2-7; size: NA; D: TRBD1
CDR3: CASSLGAGSSTYEQYF; DNA: TGTGCCAGCAGCTTGGGGGCGGGGTCCTCCACCTACGAGCAGTACTTC; V: TRBV5-6; J: TRBJ2-7; size: few; D: NA
CDR3: CASRITGVGNEQFF; DNA: TGTGCCAGCAGAATAACAGGGGTTGGCAATGAGCAGTTCTTC; V: TRBV27; J: TRBJ2-1; size: NA; D: TRBD1
CDR3: CSAGTGLSTGELFF; DNA: TGCAGTGCAGGGACGGGACTTTCCACCGGGGAGCTGTTTTTT; V: TRBV20-1; J: TRBJ2-2; size: few; D: NA
CDR3: CAIFTRDSQGGYTF; DNA: TGTGCCATCTTCACGAGGGACAGTCAGGGCGGCTACACCTTC; V: TRBV10-3; J: TRBJ1-2; size: NA; D: TRBD1
CDR3: CASSESRGASTDTQYF; DNA: TGCGCCAGCAGTGAGTCACGCGGGGCTAGCACAGATACGCAGTATTTT; V: TRBV10-1; J: TRBJ2-3; size: NA; D: NA
CDR3: CASSLAQGDTIYF; DNA: TGCGCCAGCAGCTTGGCTCAGGGAGACACCATATATTTT; V: TRBV5-1; J: TRBJ1-3; size: NA; D: NA
CDR3: CASSRFEYEQFF; DNA: TGTGCCAGCAGCCGCTTTGAGTATGAGCAGTTCTTC; V: TRBV12-3/TRBV12-4; J: TRBJ2-1; size: many; D: NA
CDR3: CASRGTGSFGGYTF; DNA: TGTGCCAGCAGGGGGACGGGGAGTTTCGGTGGCTACACCTTC; V: TRBV2; J: TRBJ1-2; size: NA; D: NA
CDR3: CASSPAGQGYPRTEAFF; DNA: TGCGCCAGCAGCCCGGCGGGACAGGGGTACCCGAGGACTGAAGCTTTCTTT; V: TRBV5-1; J: TRBJ1-1; size: NA; D: TRBD1
CDR3: CSARDRRESSYEQYF; DNA: TGCAGTGCTAGAGATCGACGGGAAAGTTCCTACGAGCAGTACTTC; V: TRBV20-1; J: TRBJ2-7; size: few; D: NA
CDR3: CASSYPGGEQYF; DNA: TGTGCCAGCAGTTACCCGGGTGGGGAGCAGTACTTC; V: TRBV6-5; J: TRBJ2-7; size: NA; D: NA
CDR3: CSVRSGTEAFF; DNA: TGCAGCGTTCGGTCCGGGACAGAAGCTTTCTTT; V: TRBV29-1; J: TRBJ1-1; size: few; D: NA
CDR3: CASSPRGSQETQYF; DNA: TGTGCCAGCAGCCCACGGGGCTCTCAAGAGACCCAGTACTTC; V: TRBV7-2; J: TRBJ2-5; size: NA; D: NA
CDR3: CASSPPEYYGYTF; DNA: TGTGCCAGCAGCCCCCCGGAATACTATGGCTACACCTTC; V: TRBV6-2/TRBV6-3; J: TRBJ1-2; size: few; D: NA
CDR3: CASSYPGQGQIYF; DNA: TGTGCCAGCAGTTACCCCGGACAGGGTCAGATATACTTC; V: TRBV6-6; J: TRBJ2-7; size: few; D: TRBD1
CDR3: CSASKETQYF; DNA: TGCAGTGCTAGTAAAGAGACCCAGTACTTC; V: TRBV20-1; J: TRBJ2-5; size: few; D: NA